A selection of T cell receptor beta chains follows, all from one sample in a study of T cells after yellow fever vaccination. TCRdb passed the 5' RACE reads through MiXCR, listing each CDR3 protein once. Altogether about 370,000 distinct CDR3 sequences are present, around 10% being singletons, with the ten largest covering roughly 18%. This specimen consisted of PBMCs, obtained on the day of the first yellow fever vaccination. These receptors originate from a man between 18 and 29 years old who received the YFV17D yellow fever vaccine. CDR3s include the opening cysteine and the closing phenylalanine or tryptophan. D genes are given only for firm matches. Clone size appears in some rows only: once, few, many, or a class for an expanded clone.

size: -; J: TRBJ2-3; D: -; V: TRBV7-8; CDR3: CASSISRIVDTQYF; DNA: TGTGCCAGCAGCATCTCTAGAATTGTCGATACGCAGTATTTT
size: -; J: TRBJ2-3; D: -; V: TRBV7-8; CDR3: CASSSRDTTDTQYF; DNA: TGTGCCAGCAGCAGCCGGGACACCACAGATACGCAGTATTTT
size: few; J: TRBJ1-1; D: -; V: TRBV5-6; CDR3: CASSLVPGEAFF; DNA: TGTGCCAGCAGCTTGGTACCGGGAGAAGCTTTCTTT
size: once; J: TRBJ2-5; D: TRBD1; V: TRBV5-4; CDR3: CASSVSGGQETQYF; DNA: TGTGCCAGCAGCGTCTCAGGGGGACAAGAGACCCAGTACTTC
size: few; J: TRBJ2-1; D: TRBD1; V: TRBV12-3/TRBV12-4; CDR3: CASSIPTGGEGYNEQFF; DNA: TGTGCCAGCAGTATCCCGACAGGGGGCGAGGGCTACAATGAGCAGTTCTTC
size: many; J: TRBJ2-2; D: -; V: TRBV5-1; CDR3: CASSLEVGMNTGELFF; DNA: TGCGCCAGCAGCTTGGAGGTGGGGATGAACACCGGGGAGCTGTTTTTT
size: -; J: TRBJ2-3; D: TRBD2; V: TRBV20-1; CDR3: CSARGGGGGATDTQYF; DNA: TGCAGTGCTAGAGGCGGCGGCGGGGGGGCCACAGATACGCAGTATTTT
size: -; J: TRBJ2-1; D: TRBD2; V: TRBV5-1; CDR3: CASSLPAGTSGGATYNEQFF; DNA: TGCGCCAGCAGCTTACCCGCCGGGACTAGCGGGGGGGCCACCTACAATGAGCAGTTCTTC
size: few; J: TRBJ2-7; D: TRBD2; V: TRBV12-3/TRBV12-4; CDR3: CASRWGLAGGSEQYF; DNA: TGTGCCAGCAGATGGGGACTAGCGGGGGGAAGCGAGCAGTACTTC
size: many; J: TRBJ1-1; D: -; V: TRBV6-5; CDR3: CASSYGGHIGTEAFF; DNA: TGTGCCAGCAGTTACGGGGGGCATATTGGCACTGAAGCTTTCTTT
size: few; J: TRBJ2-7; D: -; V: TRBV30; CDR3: CALQVSEQYF; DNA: TGTGCCCTACAGGTTTCCGAGCAGTACTTC
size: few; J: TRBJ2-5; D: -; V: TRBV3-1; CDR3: CASSQEALQETQYF; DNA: TGTGCCAGCAGTCAAGAAGCGCTACAAGAGACCCAGTACTTC
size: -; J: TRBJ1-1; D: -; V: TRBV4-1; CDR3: CASSQEVLNTEAFF; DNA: TGCGCCAGCAGCCAAGAGGTTCTGAACACTGAAGCTTTCTTT
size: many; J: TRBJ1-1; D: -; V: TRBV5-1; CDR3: CASSLGASTEAFF; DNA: TGCGCCAGCAGCTTGGGGGCGAGCACTGAAGCTTTCTTT
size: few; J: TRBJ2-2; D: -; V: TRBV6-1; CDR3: CASSEARHLTGELFF; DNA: TGTGCCAGCAGTGAAGCGAGACACCTCACCGGGGAGCTGTTTTTT
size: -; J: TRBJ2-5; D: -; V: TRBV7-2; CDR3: CASRFGQGETQYF; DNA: TGTGCCAGCAGGTTCGGGCAGGGAGAGACCCAGTACTTC